The clone carrying this TCR beta chain showed up many times. With 4 bases clipped from V and 5 bases from J, the junction kept 2 bases outside the gene matches. CDR1 and CDR2 from the germline V gene are MNHNS and SASEGT. The CDR3 runs 14 residues. This entry belongs to a study of T cells in Graves' hyperthyroidism and ophthalmopathy. The CDR3 regions of TCR beta were amplified from RNA transcripts. First-round RT-PCR with HTBI primers amplified the TCR CDR3 region. TCRdb ran MiXCR on the multiplex PCR reads and lists one entry per CDR3 protein. The sample has a few hundred thousand distinct CDR3 sequences, 25% seen once.

The sequence was obtained from a man in his forties or fifties with Graves' hyperthyroidism. The chain carries TRBV6-1 and TRBJ2-1; 10 positions match TRBD2. Input material: blood. The DNA for the CDR3 is TGTGCCAGCAGTGTCAGCGGGAGGGACAATGAGCAGTTCTTC. Its translation: CASSVSGRDNEQFF.